This TCR beta chain stems from a study of tumor-infiltrating lymphocytes in oesophageal squamous cell carcinoma. One entry per CDR3 protein, called by TCRdb with MiXCR from the PCR reads. The sample yields about 25,000 distinct CDR3 sequences, roughly 40% seen once. Turning to this clonotype: Lacking the conserved final phenylalanine or tryptophan, this CDR3 likely reflects a read error. Because the CDR3's place on the DNA is in doubt, the DNA is left out and the CDR3 is given as listed by TCRdb.

Both ends counted, the CDR3 spans 17 residues. Sequenced sample: esophageal tumor tissue. The chain employs TRBV12-3 or TRBV12-4 and TRBJ2-7; no check of the table's D call, TRBD1, against the DNA was made. The sequence derives from a male donor with esophageal squamous cell carcinoma. CDR3 residues: CASSLAGGPLNEQYFGS.